This TCR beta chain was documented in a study of blood T cell repertoires in COVID-19. Across the whole study: Acute and convalescent COVID-19 specimens originated in the United States, Italy and Spain.

Methods used by the authors: For nucleated cells, counts were estimated from reference gene primer amplification. TCRdb's table, derived via immunoSEQ multiplex PCR, lists solely in-frame clones and lacks some. Clonal size and the V and J genes are those of that table, whereas D and trimming came from the DNA. The sample holds about 200,000 clones, more than 75% seen once. Seattle-derived patients entered the study during active infection and were followed longitudinally. J gave up 1 base and V 0 bases, and 9 bases lay outside the gene matches. The CDR3 is made up of 18 amino acids. CDR1 is MGHRA and CDR2 is YSYEKL in the germline V gene.

This chain links TRBV4-1 with TRBJ2-4, with TRBD1 matching over 7 bases. The TCR sequence derives from a person aged 65 to 85 with COVID-19, enrolled during active disease. Sequenced: peripheral blood. The CDR3 is CASSQEATTGLAKNIQYF. CDR3 nucleotides: TGCGCCAGCAGCCAAGAGGCAACGACAGGGTTGGCCAAAAACATTCAGTACTTC.